This T cell receptor beta chain came from a study of blood T cell repertoires in COVID-19. Across the whole study: Samples representing acute and convalescent COVID-19 were sourced from the United States, Italy and Spain. PBMCs, B-cell-depleted T cells, or T cells were the source of the cDNA or gDNA that made up the material.

Authors' analysis steps: Nucleated cell counts were estimated from reference gene primer amplification. TCRdb keeps only in-frame clones here, not all; method: immunoSEQ multiplex PCR. From that table come the V and J calls and clone size; the DNA was used to work out D and trimming. Seen here are roughly 50,000 clones, just over 85% observed once, and the top ten hold around 27%. Trimming took off 5 bases at V and 4 bases at J, with 11 bases between the two ends. This CDR3 has 13 amino acids. Germline values: CDR1 SGHTA, CDR2 FQGNSA. This receptor was obtained from a human donor in a cohort sampled during active COVID-19. The rearrangement uses TRBV7-2 and TRBJ1-2; the D gene is possibly TRBD1 (5 bases). Sequences were obtained from peripheral blood. CDR3 sequence (DNA): TGTGCCAGCAGCGCGGGACTGGTCTATGGCTACACCTTC. It translates to CASSAGLVYGYTF.